Below, 30 T cell receptor beta chains from the same sample are listed, as sequenced in a study of cytomegalovirus exposure and HLA in healthy donors. The PCR employed 60 Vbeta primers together with 13 Jbeta primers. The protocol was immunoSEQ multiplex PCR, while the TCRdb copy is restricted to in-frame clones and leaves out a portion. The sample lists 150,000 to 200,000 clones; around 75% were seen once. Source material: PBMCs. The receptors shown here come from a male donor in good health and CMV-seronegative.

V gene TRBV7-9 combines with J gene TRBJ2-1; D perhaps matches TRBD2 (5 bases). V was cut by 4 bases and J by 8 bases, with 15 bases left in between. The CDR3 is 14 residues long. CDR1 and CDR2 from the germline V gene are SEHNR and FQNEAQ (reference sequence). The CDR3: CASSSNGGSHEQFF. The CDR3 bases are TGTGCCAGCAGCTCCAATGGAGGATCGCATGAGCAGTTCTTC. The full variable domain, with the rest looked up from reference TRBV7-9 and TRBJ2-1, is DTGVSQNPRHKITKRGQNVTFRCDPISEHNRLYWYRQTLGQGPEFLTYFQNEAQLEKSRLLSDRFSAERPKGSFSTLEIQRTEQGDSAMYLCASSSNGGSHEQFFGPGTRLTVL.

The V call is TRBV4-1, the J call TRBJ1-3; D not certain. CDR1 and CDR2 (germline): MGHRA, YSYEKL. The CDR3 runs 16 residues. The ends were cut back, 0 bases at V and 2 bases at J, with 11 bases in the middle. This chain's CDR3 is CASSQERGATGNTIYF. CDR3 sequence (DNA): TGCGCCAGCAGCCAAGAACGGGGTGCGACTGGAAACACCATATATTTT.

J is TRBJ2-7 and V is TRBV18; 10 bases match TRBD1. The germline gives CDR1 KGHSH, CDR2 LQKENI. The CDR3 extends over 15 amino acids. With V trimmed by 4 bases and J by 2 bases, 5 bases remained unmatched. The CDR3 sequence is CASSRTGTGAYEQYF. The CDR3 DNA follows: TGTGCCAGCTCACGTACCGGGACAGGGGCCTACGAGCAGTACTTC.

The V gene is TRBV6-1, the J gene TRBJ1-5; no reliable D call. V was shortened by 4 bases and J by 3 bases, with 7 bases between the two germline ends. This CDR3 contains 13 residues. The germline CDR1 and CDR2 sequences are MNHNS and SASEGT. The CDR3 DNA reads TGTGCCAGCAGTGGTGGCCCCAATCAGCCCCAGCATTTT. Amino acids: CASSGGPNQPQHF.

The chain links TRBV28 to TRBJ1-5; TRBD1 agrees at 7 bases. The CDR3 is 15 amino acids. V trimming: 0 bases; J trimming: 10 bases; junction bases outside the gene matches: 9. Germline loops: CDR1 MDHEN, CDR2 SYDVKM. The CDR3 sequence: CASSLWRGQGGPQHF. In nucleotides, the CDR3 is TGTGCCAGCAGTTTATGGAGGGGGCAGGGGGGCCCCCAGCATTTT. Using reference TRBV28 and TRBJ1-5 for the parts outside the CDR3, the full variable domain is DVKVTQSSRYLVKRTGEKVFLECVQDMDHENMFWYRQDPGLGLRLIYFSYDVKMKEKGDIPEGYSVSREKKERFSLILESASTNQTSMYLCASSLWRGQGGPQHFGDGTRLSIL.

This chain connects TRBV6-8 to TRBJ2-2, with 8 bases identical to TRBD2. V shed 2 bases and J 5 bases; nucleotides not matched to a gene: 4. The CDR3 length is 15 residues. CDR1 is MNHGY and CDR2 is SAAAGT in the germline V gene. CDR3: CASSYAAGGTGELFF. The CDR3 coding sequence is TGTGCCAGCAGTTACGCGGCGGGGGGAACCGGGGAGCTGTTTTTT.

The J gene is TRBJ2-2, the V gene TRBV5-6, with D maybe TRBD1 (6 bases). V lost 4 bases and J lost 3, with 16 bases in between. Germline V gives CDR1 SGHDT, CDR2 YYEEEE. The CDR3 runs to 16 residues. This CDR3 reads CASSPQVGAYTGELFF. For the CDR3, the DNA is TGTGCCAGCAGCCCACAGGTGGGGGCTTACACCGGGGAGCTGTTTTTT.

The J gene is TRBJ2-7, the V gene TRBV30, with D tentatively TRBD1 (5 bases). Trimming took off 2 bases at V and 6 bases at J, with 17 bases between the two ends. In germline, CDR1 is GTSNPN, CDR2 SVGIG (reference sequence). The CDR3 contains 14 residues. Written as DNA, the CDR3 is TGTGCCTGGAGTAGAGTCGCAGGGCCGGTCGAGCAGTACTTC. It specifies CAWSRVAGPVEQYF. The variable domain in full, completed from reference TRBV30 and TRBJ2-7, reads SQTIHQWPATLVQPVGSPLSLECTVEGTSNPNLYWYRQAAGRGLQLLFYSVGIGQISSEVPQNLSASRPQDRQFILSSKKLLLSDSGFYLCAWSRVAGPVEQYFGPGTRLTVT.

This chain joins TRBV4-3 and TRBJ2-4, with 7 bases fitting TRBD1. The CDR3 runs to 19 residues. The V and J ends lost 0 bases and 0 bases, in that order; junction bases with no gene match: 11. CDR1 is LGHNA, CDR2 YSLEER, per germline. This chain's CDR3 is CASSQDPHGQALAKNIQYF. The CDR3 DNA sequence: TGCGCCAGCAGCCAAGATCCACACGGACAGGCACTAGCCAAAAACATTCAGTACTTC.

The chain uses TRBV5-1 and TRBJ2-2; 7 nucleotides align to TRBD1. This CDR3 is built from 16 residues. The germline V gene has CDR1 SGHRS and CDR2 YFSETQ. The V gene end was trimmed by 3 bases and the J gene end by 0 bases; junction bases not matched to a gene: 5. CDR3 protein: CASSSGQVTNTGELFF. The CDR3 DNA reads TGCGCCAGCAGCTCAGGACAGGTTACGAACACCGGGGAGCTGTTTTTT.

This rearrangement joins TRBV9 to TRBJ2-3, with 8 bases lining up with TRBD2. Germline-derived CDR1 and CDR2 are SGDLS and YYNGEE. Losses at the gene ends were 0 bases for V and 5 bases for J; bases not matched to a gene: 11. The CDR3 length is 17 residues. CDR3 protein: CASSVGGGRPPLDTQYF. The CDR3 DNA reads as TGTGCCAGCAGCGTAGGGGGCGGGAGGCCCCCTCTAGATACGCAGTATTTT. Based on the CDR3 plus reference TRBV9 and TRBJ2-3, the full variable domain is DSGVTQTPKHLITATGQRVTLRCSPRSGDLSVYWYQQSLDQGLQFLIQYYNGEERAKGNILERFSAQQFPDLHSELNLSSLELGDSALYFCASSVGGGRPPLDTQYFGPGTRLTVL.

The chain carries TRBV11-3 and TRBJ2-1, with 9 bases identical to TRBD2. J gave up 5 bases and V 5 bases, and 13 bases lay outside the gene matches. The CDR3 runs 17 residues. The V gene's germline CDR1 is SGHNT and CDR2 YENEEA. Here the CDR3 reads CASSPGLAIATDNEQFF. The CDR3 nucleotides are TGTGCCAGCAGCCCGGGACTAGCAATCGCCACCGACAATGAGCAGTTCTTC.

This clone turned up a few times. This chain links TRBV19 with TRBJ1-2, with 7 bases fitting TRBD1. Germline V gene lookup returns CDR1 LNHDA and CDR2 SQIVND (reference sequence). V shed 1 base, J shed 4 bases, and the junction held 9 bases outside the gene matches. This CDR3 is 16 amino acids long. The CDR3 is CASSIAFDRVGYGYTF. In DNA, the CDR3 is TGTGCCAGTAGTATAGCCTTCGACAGGGTCGGCTATGGCTACACCTTC.

The chain recombines TRBV6-5 with TRBJ2-7; a possible D gene is TRBD1 (6 bases). Germline V gives CDR1 MNHEY, CDR2 SVGAGI. CDR3 length: 15 residues. V was pared by 7 bases and J by 2 bases, with 18 bases between. The CDR3 sequence: CASTPWGPSAYEQYF. Written as DNA, the CDR3 is TGTGCCAGCACTCCCTGGGGGCCCTCCGCCTACGAGCAGTACTTC.

There are a few counts of this clone. The chain joins TRBV7-9 to TRBJ2-7; the match to TRBD1 covers 8 bases. Germline lookup yields CDR1 SEHNR and CDR2 FQNEAQ (reference sequence). The V and J ends lost 7 bases and 7 bases, in that order; junction bases with no gene match: 3. The CDR3 contains 11 residues. The CDR3 protein is CASTTGVEQYF. CDR3 bases: TGTGCCAGCACGACAGGGGTGGAGCAGTACTTC.

The V gene is TRBV28, the J gene TRBJ1-2; 8 bases line up with TRBD1. The CDR3 is made up of 13 amino acids. The V gene end was trimmed by 6 bases and the J gene end by 7 bases; junction bases not matched to a gene: 7. The germline gives CDR1 MDHEN, CDR2 SYDVKM. The CDR3 sequence: CASSLQGVAGYTF. CDR3 in DNA: TGTGCCAGCAGCCTACAGGGGGTCGCTGGCTACACCTTC.

With respect to this clone: The same CDR3 can be traced to other DNA sequences in this sample. The chain has TRBV5-1 and TRBJ2-1, with TRBD2 identical over 10 bases. Germline CDR1 and CDR2: SGHRS and YFSETQ. V trimming: 0 bases; J trimming: 3 bases; junction bases outside the gene matches: 0. The CDR3 has 15 amino acids. This chain's CDR3 is CASSLGLAGYNEQFF. The CDR3 DNA reads TGCGCCAGCAGCTTGGGACTAGCGGGCTACAATGAGCAGTTCTTC. Full variable domain (missing parts from reference TRBV5-1 and TRBJ2-1): KAGVTQTPRYLIKTRGQQVTLSCSPISGHRSVSWYQQTPGQGLQFLFEYFSETQRNKGNFPGRFSGRQFSNSRSEMNVSTLELGDSALYLCASSLGLAGYNEQFFGPGTRLTVL.

The V gene is TRBV6-5, the J gene TRBJ1-1; D uncertain. V lost 0 bases to trimming and J lost 0 bases, with 8 bases between them. The CDR3 consists of 15 residues. Germline CDR1 reads MNHEY; CDR2 reads SVGAGI. CDR3 amino acids: CASSYSRYMNTEAFF. CDR3 DNA: TGTGCCAGCAGTTACTCGAGGTATATGAACACTGAAGCTTTCTTT.

This clone was detected a few times. The V and J genes are TRBV7-9 and TRBJ1-4, with D tentatively TRBD1 (5 bases). The germline CDR1 and CDR2 sequences are SEHNR and FQNEAQ (reference sequence). The CDR3 is 16 amino acids. Between the trimmed V and J ends, which lost 4 bases and 8 bases, there was a span of 20 bases. CDR3 nucleotide sequence: TGTGCCAGCAGCTCCATCGCTCCGGGGGTGGAAGAAAAACTGTTTTTT. Translation: CASSSIAPGVEEKLFF.

The chain recombines TRBV11-2 with TRBJ2-1, with 7 bases fitting TRBD1. J lost 1 base, V lost 1 base, and 4 bases had no gene match. The CDR3 runs 16 residues. The germline V gene encodes CDR1 SGHAT and CDR2 FQNNGV. CDR3 amino acids: CASSLGQGYSYNEQFF. The DNA of the CDR3 is TGTGCCAGCAGCTTAGGACAGGGTTATTCCTACAATGAGCAGTTCTTC.

This clone was seen once. This chain links TRBV9 with TRBJ2-7, with TRBD2 identical over 7 bases. V trimming: 4 bases; J trimming: 0 bases; junction bases outside the gene matches: 4. The germline CDR1 and CDR2 sequences are SGDLS and YYNGEE. The CDR3 length is 14 residues. DNA of the CDR3: TGTGCCAGCAGCCCTAGCGGAATCTCCTACGAGCAGTACTTC. Translated: CASSPSGISYEQYF. Filled out from reference TRBV9 and TRBJ2-7, the complete variable domain reads DSGVTQTPKHLITATGQRVTLRCSPRSGDLSVYWYQQSLDQGLQFLIQYYNGEERAKGNILERFSAQQFPDLHSELNLSSLELGDSALYFCASSPSGISYEQYFGPGTRLTVT.

The CDR3 sequence: CASRPPGLAGGPPNEQFF. CDR3 bases: TGTGCCAGCAGGCCACCGGGACTAGCGGGAGGGCCCCCCAATGAGCAGTTCTTC. This chain connects TRBV28 to TRBJ2-1; 16 positions agree with TRBD2. The CDR3 has 18 amino acids. From germline, CDR1 is MDHEN and CDR2 SYDVKM. With V trimmed by 6 bases and J by 6 bases, 11 bases remained unmatched.

The rearrangement joins TRBV5-1 to TRBJ2-7; TRBD2 aligns across 11 bases. The V gene end was trimmed by 4 bases and the J gene end by 2 bases; junction bases not matched to a gene: 8. The CDR3 spans 16 residues. CDR1 and CDR2 (germline): SGHRS, YFSETQ. The CDR3 region has the DNA TGCGCCAGCAGCCCTCAACTAGCGGGAGTTACCTACGAGCAGTACTTC. As protein: CASSPQLAGVTYEQYF. Supplemented by reference TRBV5-1 and TRBJ2-7, the full variable domain reads KAGVTQTPRYLIKTRGQQVTLSCSPISGHRSVSWYQQTPGQGLQFLFEYFSETQRNKGNFPGRFSGRQFSNSRSEMNVSTLELGDSALYLCASSPQLAGVTYEQYFGPGTRLTVT.

This clone was counted a single time. This chain connects TRBV7-9 to TRBJ2-7; 14 bases align to TRBD2. The germline V gene encodes CDR1 SEHNR and CDR2 FQNEAQ (reference sequence). V dropped 2 bases and J dropped 5; count of bases not matched to a gene: 5. The CDR3 spans 16 residues. Written as DNA, the CDR3 is TGTGCCAGCAGCTTAAGGCTGACTAGCGGGGGGGACGAGCAGTACTTC. This gives the protein CASSLRLTSGGDEQYF.

In DNA, the CDR3 is TGTGCCAGTAGTACAAGGGGAGGCAACTATGGCTACACCTTC. Encoded protein: CASSTRGGNYGYTF. The chain couples TRBV19 to TRBJ1-2; D possibly corresponds to TRBD1 (5 bases). CDR1 and CDR2 from the germline V gene are LNHDA and SQIVND (reference sequence). V lost 4 bases, J lost 2 bases, and 11 bases lay in between. CDR3 size: 14 residues. The entire variable domain, with the rest obtained from reference TRBV19 and TRBJ1-2, is as follows: DGGITQSPKYLFRKEGQNVTLSCEQNLNHDAMYWYRQDPGQGLRLIYYSQIVNDFQKGDIAEGYSVSREKKESFPLTVTSAQKNPTAFYLCASSTRGGNYGYTFGSGTRLTVV.

This clone was counted between two and nine times. J is TRBJ2-3 and V is TRBV19; TRBD2 matches at 7 bases. The CDR3 consists of 15 residues. V shed 3 bases and J 0 bases; nucleotides not matched to a gene: 3. Germline CDR1 reads LNHDA; CDR2 reads SQIVND (reference sequence). The CDR3 loop is CASSIGGGSTDTQYF. The CDR3 bases are TGTGCCAGTAGTATTGGCGGGGGAAGCACAGATACGCAGTATTTT.

This chain uses TRBV6-1 with TRBJ2-3, with 7 bases matching TRBD2. The length of the CDR3 is 14 residues. J gave up 0 bases and V 6 bases, and 3 bases lay outside the gene matches. Germline CDR1 reads MNHNS; CDR2 reads SASEGT. The CDR3 loop reads CASSLGLSTDTQYF. CDR3 in DNA: TGTGCCAGCAGCCTGGGACTAAGCACAGATACGCAGTATTTT.

This clone was found once. The V call is TRBV28, the J call TRBJ2-1, with TRBD1 matching over 9 bases. V dropped 6 bases and J dropped 9; count of bases not matched to a gene: 12. Germline CDR1 is MDHEN and CDR2 is SYDVKM. CDR3 length: 15 amino acids. The CDR3 DNA sequence: TGTGCCAGCAGCTGGCCGGACAGGGGTTATACTGAGCAGTTCTTC. It yields the protein CASSWPDRGYTEQFF.

The J gene is TRBJ2-7, the V gene TRBV5-1; 15 bases line up with TRBD2. Germline loops: CDR1 SGHRS, CDR2 YFSETQ. V trimming: 4 bases; J trimming: 2 bases; junction bases outside the gene matches: 13. There are 19 residues in the CDR3. The CDR3 DNA reads TGCGCCAGCAGCCTATGGCCCGGGACTAGCGGGGGGCAGCCCTACGAGCAGTACTTC. This codes for CASSLWPGTSGGQPYEQYF.

The rearrangement joins TRBV11-3 to TRBJ2-3; 15 bases match TRBD2. CDR3 length: 16 amino acids. The germline CDR1 and CDR2 sequences are SGHNT and YENEEA. V lost 5 bases and J lost 6; bases outside the gene matches: 6. CDR3 loop: CASSPRTSGGEDTQYF. Written as DNA, the CDR3 is TGTGCCAGCAGCCCTCGGACTAGCGGGGGGGAGGATACGCAGTATTTT.